This T cell receptor beta chain appears in the sequencing data of a study of blood T cell repertoires in COVID-19. As for the study in general: Italy, Spain and the United States were the sources of the convalescent and acute COVID-19 samples. PBMCs, B-cell-depleted T cells, or T cells provided the cDNA or gDNA that made up the material.

Libraries were prepared by immunoSEQ multiplex PCR; TCRdb keeps only in-frame clonotypes and omits some of them. The table includes approximately 68,000 clones, around 84% detected once. The CDR3 runs 15 residues. CDR1 is SQVTM and CDR2 is ANQGSEA in the germline V gene. Trimming at V came to 6 bases and at J to 1 base, leaving 7 bases not matched to a gene. The sequenced sample consisted of peripheral blood. This sequence originates from an older man with active or convalescent COVID-19. V is TRBV29-1 and J is TRBJ1-1, with 11 bases matching TRBD1. The DNA for the CDR3 is TGCAGCGTCGGACAGGGGGCATCGAGGAACACTGAAGCTTTCTTT. Its protein product is CSVGQGASRNTEAFF.